The 29 T cell receptor beta chains below were found in one sample sequenced in a study of blood T cells in healthy people across ages. The use of a sample-barcoded 5' primer and a J-beta primer mix characterized a second PCR of roughly 7 to 11 cycles. TCRdb redid the calling of the 5' RACE reads with MiXCR, one entry per CDR3 protein. The sample consists of 550,000 to 800,000 distinct CDR3 sequences, roughly 21% of them appearing once. The sample consisted of blood. The receptors shown here come from a man between 65 and 85 years old in good health.

The rearrangement joins TRBV28 to TRBJ2-7; TRBD2 matches 8 bases. The CDR3 totals 12 residues. The germline gives CDR1 MDHEN, CDR2 SYDVKM. V was pared by 6 bases and J by 9 bases, with 7 bases of the junction left unmatched. The CDR3 protein is CASSPEREWQYF. As DNA, the CDR3 is TGTGCCAGCAGCCCAGAGCGGGAGTGGCAGTACTTC.

The gene calls are TRBV18 and TRBJ2-3; D might be TRBD1 (5 bases). Germline CDR1 reads KGHSH; CDR2 reads LQKENI. There are 12 residues in the CDR3. V was trimmed by 4 bases and J by 9 bases, leaving 11 bases between them. The CDR3 loop is CASSRDSGTQYF. CDR3 nucleotide sequence: TGTGCCAGCTCACGTGACAGTGGGACGCAGTATTTT.

There are a few counts of this clonotype. This rearrangement joins TRBV25-1 to TRBJ2-1; 10 nucleotides match TRBD2. Germline CDR1 and CDR2: MGHDK and SYGVNS. The CDR3 runs 13 residues. Losses at the gene ends were 7 bases for V and 6 bases for J; bases not matched to a gene: 3. The CDR3 bases are TGTGCCAGCACACTAGCGGGAACCAATGAGCAGTTCTTC. Translation gives CASTLAGTNEQFF. Together with reference TRBV25-1 and TRBJ2-1, the CDR3 gives the full variable domain: EADIYQTPRYLVIGTGKKITLECSQTMGHDKMYWYQQDPGMELHLIHYSYGVNSTEKGDLSSESTVSRIRTEHFPLTLESARPSHTSQYLCASTLAGTNEQFFGPGTRLTVL.

The chain combines TRBV20-1 with TRBJ1-5; D is unclear. CDR1 is DFQATT, CDR2 SNEGSKA, per germline (reference sequence). CDR3 size: 14 residues. Trimming pared 0 bases from V and 5 bases from J, leaving 11 bases between. This chain's CDR3 is CSARDGPVHQPQHF. The CDR3 DNA reads as TGCAGTGCTAGAGATGGGCCCGTTCATCAGCCCCAGCATTTT.

This clonotype occurred many times. This chain links TRBV29-1 with TRBJ2-5, with D perhaps TRBD1 or TRBD2 (5 bases each). V dropped 5 bases and J dropped 6 bases, with 13 bases sitting between them. The CDR3 runs to 12 residues. Germline CDR1 is SQVTM and CDR2 is ANQGSEA. CDR3 region: CSVTREGQTQYF. In DNA, the CDR3 is TGCAGCGTTACCAGAGAGGGACAGACCCAGTACTTC.

The rearrangement uses TRBV19 and TRBJ2-2; no reliable D call. Between the trimmed V and J ends, which lost 6 bases and 0 bases, there was a span of 8 bases. CDR1 is LNHDA and CDR2 is SQIVND in the germline V gene (reference sequence). This CDR3 region has 14 residues. Here the CDR3 DNA reads TGTGCCAGTAGGATCAGAACGAACACCGGGGAGCTGTTTTTT. Encoded protein: CASRIRTNTGELFF.

There are a few counts of this clonotype. The rearrangement joins TRBV6-1 to TRBJ2-1; possible D gene TRBD2, 5 bases. This CDR3 comprises 9 residues. The V end lost 11 bases, the J end lost 9 bases, and 8 bases lay between the germline ends. CDR1 and CDR2 (germline): MNHNS, SASEGT. CDR3 in amino acids: CALEGEQFF. Written as DNA, the CDR3 is TGTGCCCTAGAGGGTGAGCAGTTCTTC.

This clonotype has more than one count but fewer than ten. This rearrangement joins TRBV7-9 to TRBJ2-1; D unresolved. V was pared by 1 base and J by 6 bases, with 7 bases between. Per germline, CDR1 SEHNR and CDR2 FQNEAQ (reference sequence). The CDR3 spans 13 residues. CDR3 loop: CASSLVYSNEQFF. CDR3 sequence (DNA): TGTGCCAGCAGCTTAGTGTATTCCAATGAGCAGTTCTTC.

This clonotype was counted only a few times. The rearrangement links TRBV20-1 to TRBJ2-2; a possible D gene is TRBD1 (5 bases). V gave up 7 bases and J gave up 6 bases, with 12 bases separating them. CDR3 length: 12 residues. Per the germline V gene, CDR1 is DFQATT and CDR2 is SNEGSKA (reference sequence). The CDR3 sequence is CSVQGIAGELFF. CDR3 DNA sequence: TGCAGTGTTCAGGGAATTGCCGGGGAGCTGTTTTTT.

V usage is TRBV7-9 and J usage is TRBJ2-5; D is ambiguous. This CDR3 contains 11 residues. Germline lookup yields CDR1 SEHNR and CDR2 FQNEAQ (reference sequence). V was clipped by 1 base and J by 7 bases, with 4 bases between them. In DNA form, the CDR3 reads TGTGCCAGCAGCTTAGAGACGACCCAGTACTTC. Translating gives CASSLETTQYF.

This clonotype has just a few counts. The J gene is TRBJ2-5, the V gene TRBV4-3, with no clear D. Judging by the DNA end, TRBJ2-7 fits better; the J call may be wrong. Germline CDR1 is LGHNA and CDR2 is YSLEER. The CDR3 loop spans 16 amino acids. Here the CDR3 DNA reads TGCGCCAGCAGCCAAGATTGGAGCACACCACGTTACGAGCAGTACTTC. It yields the protein CASSQDWSTPRYEQYF.

This clonotype was seen ten or more times. The gene calls are TRBV4-3 and TRBJ2-2, with D maybe TRBD2 (6 bases). This CDR3 contains 16 residues. V lost 1 base to trimming and J lost 2 bases, with 11 bases between them. Germline assignment: CDR1 LGHNA and CDR2 YSLEER. The CDR3 sequence: CASSQGQGGNTGELFF. DNA for the CDR3: TGCGCCAGCAGCCAAGGGCAGGGAGGAAACACCGGGGAGCTGTTTTTT.

This clonotype has only a few counts. V is TRBV7-8 and J is TRBJ1-1; 7 nucleotides line up with TRBD1. J gave up 3 bases and V 5 bases, and 3 bases lay outside the gene matches. The germline CDR1 and CDR2 sequences are SGHVS and FQNEAQ. The CDR3 consists of 13 residues. CDR3 sequence reads: CASSRQGYTEAFF. In DNA, the CDR3 is TGTGCCAGCAGCAGACAGGGTTACACTGAAGCTTTCTTT.

V usage is TRBV5-1 and J usage is TRBJ1-2; TRBD1 matches 7 bases. V was pared by 4 bases and J by 2 bases, with 2 bases of the junction left unmatched. The CDR3 contains 13 residues. CDR1 SGHRS and CDR2 YFSETQ come from the germline V gene. DNA of the CDR3: TGCGCCAGCAGCGGGGACAGCAACTATGGCTACACCTTC. Amino acids: CASSGDSNYGYTF.

This clonotype was observed a handful of times. The chain couples TRBV7-2 to TRBJ2-1; 9 bases are shared with TRBD2. CDR3 size: 14 residues. With V trimmed by 3 bases and J by 8 bases, 5 bases remained unmatched. Per the germline V gene, CDR1 is SGHTA and CDR2 is FQGNSA. DNA for the CDR3: TGTGCCAGCAGCTTCACCGGACTAGCGTATGAGCAGTTCTTC. Protein product: CASSFTGLAYEQFF.

The chain joins TRBV6-2 or TRBV6-3 to TRBJ2-7; unclear D gene. CDR1 and CDR2 from the germline V gene are MNHEY and SVGEGT. V lost 7 bases and J 6 bases, leaving 10 bases between the germline ends. The CDR3 consists of 11 residues. The CDR3 sequence is CASKSLPEQYF. Here the CDR3 DNA reads TGTGCCAGCAAATCCCTACCCGAGCAGTACTTC.

V usage is TRBV7-6 and J usage is TRBJ2-5, with no clear D. The V gene lost 4 bases and the J gene lost 0 bases, with 9 bases spanning the gap. Germline CDR1 and CDR2: SGHVS and FNYEAQ. This CDR3 contains 14 residues. CDR3 DNA: TGTGCCAGCAGCTCACGGATGTACCAAGAGACCCAGTACTTC. Its translation is CASSSRMYQETQYF. Full variable domain (missing parts from reference TRBV7-6 and TRBJ2-5): GAGVSQSPRYKVTKRGQDVALRCDPISGHVSLYWYRQALGQGPEFLTYFNYEAQQDKSGLPNDRFSAERPEGSISTLTIQRTEQRDSAMYRCASSSRMYQETQYFGPGTRLLVL.

This clonotype has a handful of counts. This sequence joins TRBV19 and TRBJ2-3, with 7 bases aligning to TRBD2. Germline loops: CDR1 LNHDA, CDR2 SQIVND (reference sequence). The V segment lost 11 bases and the J segment 4 bases; nucleotides outside the gene matches: 6. The CDR3 has 12 amino acids. The CDR3 is CAVREGSDTQYF. The CDR3 bases are TGTGCCGTAAGGGAGGGATCAGATACGCAGTATTTT. The full variable domain, its missing parts supplied by reference TRBV19 and TRBJ2-3, is DGGITQSPKYLFRKEGQNVTLSCEQNLNHDAMYWYRQDPGQGLRLIYYSQIVNDFQKGDIAEGYSVSREKKESFPLTVTSAQKNPTAFYLCAVREGSDTQYFGPGTRLTVL.

This clonotype was observed a handful of times. The rearrangement joins TRBV24-1 to TRBJ2-3; TRBD2 aligns across 9 bases. Germline V lookup: CDR1 KGHDR, CDR2 SFDVKD. J lost 0 bases, V lost 4 bases, and 4 bases had no gene match. This CDR3 spans 16 amino acids. CDR3 in amino acids: CATSDLAGASTDTQYF. Here the CDR3 DNA reads TGTGCCACCAGTGACTTAGCGGGGGCTAGCACAGATACGCAGTATTTT.

In this sample, this clonotype turned up once. V and J are TRBV6-1 and TRBJ2-2; 10 positions agree with TRBD2. Per the germline V gene, CDR1 is MNHNS and CDR2 is SASEGT. J gave up 7 bases and V 4 bases, and 3 bases lay outside the gene matches. CDR3 size: 14 residues. The CDR3 spells CASSGTSGFGELFF. CDR3 in DNA: TGTGCCAGCAGTGGGACTAGCGGTTTCGGGGAGCTGTTTTTT.

The rearrangement joins TRBV5-1 to TRBJ1-6, with D possibly being TRBD1 (5 bases). CDR1 and CDR2 from the germline V gene are SGHRS and YFSETQ. Trimming shortened V by 4 bases and J by 7 bases, and 18 bases separated the two germline ends. This CDR3 comprises 16 residues. The CDR3 region is CASSRIPGRSNSPLHF. DNA for the CDR3: TGCGCCAGCAGCCGTATCCCGGGACGTTCGAATTCACCCCTCCACTTT. The variable domain in full, with the rest retrieved from reference TRBV5-1 and TRBJ1-6, is KAGVTQTPRYLIKTRGQQVTLSCSPISGHRSVSWYQQTPGQGLQFLFEYFSETQRNKGNFPGRFSGRQFSNSRSEMNVSTLELGDSALYLCASSRIPGRSNSPLHFGNGTRLTVT.

V gene TRBV6-1 combines with J gene TRBJ2-4; 10 bases line up with TRBD2. Germline CDR1 and CDR2: MNHNS and SASEGT. The junction had 5 bases not matched to a gene; V was cut back by 6 bases and J by 0 bases. This CDR3 has 16 amino acids. The CDR3 region has the DNA TGTGCCAGCAGCCTTAGCGGGGGGTTAGCCAAAAACATTCAGTACTTC. Translating it yields CASSLSGGLAKNIQYF.

The genes are TRBV18 and TRBJ1-1, with D uncertain. Germline CDR1 is KGHSH and CDR2 is LQKENI. This CDR3 has 15 residues. Trimming cost V 0 bases and J 1 base, with 9 bases left between them. This CDR3 reads CASSPPDNWNTEAFF. The CDR3 nucleotides are TGTGCCAGCTCACCACCGGATAATTGGAACACTGAAGCTTTCTTT.

The V call is TRBV12-3 or TRBV12-4, the J call TRBJ1-4, with D perhaps matching TRBD1 (5 bases). This CDR3 comprises 16 residues. Between the trimmed V and J ends, which lost 4 bases and 3 bases, there was a span of 15 bases. CDR3 region: CASSYGHGVSNEKLFF. CDR3 coding DNA: TGTGCCAGCAGTTACGGACACGGTGTATCTAATGAAAAACTGTTTTTT.

Only a few counts were recorded for this clonotype. The V and J genes are TRBV20-1 and TRBJ1-5; TRBD1 matches at 10 bases. V dropped 6 bases and J dropped 6; count of bases not matched to a gene: 5. Germline V CDR1 and CDR2: DFQATT, SNEGSKA (reference sequence). The length of the CDR3 is 13 residues. The CDR3 DNA sequence: TGCAGTGCCAGACAGGGGGCGAGTCAGCCCCAGCATTTT. It encodes CSARQGASQPQHF.

This clonotype was recorded many times. The genes are TRBV24-1 and TRBJ1-2, with D perhaps matching TRBD1 (6 bases). The CDR3 length is 13 residues. Germline CDR1 KGHDR, CDR2 SFDVKD. Trimming removed 1 base at V and 5 bases at J, with 7 bases between. CDR3 bases: TGTGCCACCAGTGATTTCACAGGGTATGGCTACACCTTC. Translating gives CATSDFTGYGYTF.

V gene TRBV12-3 or TRBV12-4 combines with J gene TRBJ1-2, with 9 positions matching TRBD1. V lost 7 bases, J lost 3 bases, and 6 bases stayed unmatched. This CDR3 region has 14 residues. The CDR3 DNA reads as TGTGCCAGCACCACCACAGGGGGCGACTATGGCTACACCTTC. Translating gives CASTTTGGDYGYTF.

The chain joins TRBV7-3 to TRBJ2-7; 9 bases are a match to TRBD2. The J call may be mistaken, given a closer DNA end match to TRBJ2-5. This CDR3 contains 15 residues. CDR1 is SGHTA, CDR2 FQGTGA, per germline. CDR3 sequence (DNA): TGTGCCAGCAGTTTAGCGGGAGAGTATGAAGAGACCCAGTACTTC. Translated: CASSLAGEYEETQYF.

The chain carries TRBV7-3 and TRBJ2-1; D may match TRBD1 or TRBD2 (5 bases each). Deletions cut 0 bases from V and 4 bases from J, with 13 bases between. Germline CDR1 reads SGHTA; CDR2 reads FQGTGA. The CDR3 is 16 amino acids. DNA for the CDR3: TGTGCCAGCAGCTTAACGAGGGACCAAATATACAATGAGCAGTTCTTC. Amino acids: CASSLTRDQIYNEQFF.